Given below is one T cell receptor (beta chain) in context. No antigen is known for it. V lost 8 bases, J lost 4 bases, and 13 bases stayed unmatched. Germline V gives CDR1 MNHNS, CDR2 SASEGT. This CDR3 has 15 residues. The data are from a study of identifying expanded T cells in peripheral blood. No infections or other immune events were documented during collection. Study-wide results and caveats: Technical replicates showed around 1.2 changed clones; approximately 2 weeks around 15; four weeks 19.

Some clones are missing from TCRdb's copy, which holds only in-frame ones; the method was immunoSEQ multiplex PCR. The data contain some 100,000 clones, roughly 89% of them singletons. Sequenced material: blood. The V and J genes are TRBV6-1 and TRBJ1-1; 7 bases agree with TRBD1. This clonotype was obtained from a person between 18 and 69 years old in good health. CDR3 bases: TGTGCCAGCTCCTACGACAGGGCGTTTTTCACTGAAGCTTTCTTT. Its translation is CASSYDRAFFTEAFF.